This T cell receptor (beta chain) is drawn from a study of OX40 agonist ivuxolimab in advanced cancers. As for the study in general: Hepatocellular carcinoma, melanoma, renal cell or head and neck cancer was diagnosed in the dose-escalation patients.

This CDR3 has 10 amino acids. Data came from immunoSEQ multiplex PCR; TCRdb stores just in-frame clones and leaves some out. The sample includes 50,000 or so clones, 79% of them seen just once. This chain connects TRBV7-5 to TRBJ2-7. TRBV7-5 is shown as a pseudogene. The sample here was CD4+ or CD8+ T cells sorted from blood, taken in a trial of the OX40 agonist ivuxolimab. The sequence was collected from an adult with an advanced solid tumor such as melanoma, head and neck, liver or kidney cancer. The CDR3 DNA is TGTGCCAGAAGCCCCTACGAGCAGTACTTC. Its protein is CARSPYEQYF.